One sample yielded the 4 T cell receptor beta chains listed below, sequenced in a study of shared clonotypes between healthy human individuals (TCRdb year 2020). Library preparation employed the immunoSEQ multiplex PCR assay. TCRdb retrieved this table from immuneACCESS and kept in-frame rearrangements only. Not all clones are present; in checked studies, unresolved V genes account for under half, and no reason is known for the remainder. A total of about 960,000 clones appear in this sample, around 80% of them only once. The top ten hold over 1.3% of the sample. Material for sequencing was memory CD4+ T cells sorted from blood. The meaning of the sample's cell subset or site label: CD45RA-negative fraction. These receptors were collected from a man younger than 35 in good health.

This sequence joins TRBV29-1 and TRBJ2-3, with D unresolved. Germline CDR1 and CDR2: SQVTM and ANQGSEA. The CDR3 runs to 13 residues. Trimming took off 3 bases at V and 1 base at J, with 8 bases between the two ends. CDR3 nucleotide sequence: TGCAGCGTTGACCCTTGGGGCACAGATACGCAGTATTTT. It specifies CSVDPWGTDTQYF.

CDR3 sequence reads: CASSVRGIGNTIYF. CDR3 DNA sequence: TGTGCCAGCAGTGTTCGAGGGATCGGAAACACCATATATTTT. This chain links TRBV2 with TRBJ1-3; unclear D gene. Germline lookup yields CDR1 SNHLY and CDR2 FYNNEI. The CDR3 is 14 amino acids. Trimming pared 4 bases from V and 4 bases from J, leaving 11 bases between.

The V call is TRBV30, the J call TRBJ1-6; 8 nucleotides align to TRBD1. Trimming cost V 8 bases and J 9 bases; bases outside gene matches: 9. The CDR3 sequence is 13 residues long. CDR1 is GTSNPN, CDR2 SVGIG, per germline (reference sequence). CDR3 DNA sequence: TGTGCCGGGTCGACAGGGGACACTTCACCCCTCCACTTT. The encoded protein is CAGSTGDTSPLHF.

CDR3 nucleotides: TGCGCCAGCAGGGGGGCCTACAATGAGCAGTTCTTC. Amino acids: CASRGAYNEQFF. V is TRBV4-1 and J is TRBJ2-1; D possibly matches TRBD1 or TRBD2 (5 bases each). The germline CDR1 and CDR2 sequences are MGHRA and YSYEKL. The V end lost 6 bases, the J end lost 2 bases, and 5 bases lay between the germline ends. The length of the CDR3 is 12 residues.